The rows below give T cell receptor beta chains drawn from one sample of a study of spatial heterogeneity in lung cancer. In TCRdb, the 5' RACE reads were re-called with MiXCR into one record per CDR3 protein. The sample carries nearly 80,000 distinct CDR3 sequences, under 8.5% recorded once. The sample in question was PBMCs, obtained at surgery. The receptors here all came from a male donor with early-stage non-small cell lung cancer. CDR3s include the opening cysteine and the closing phenylalanine or tryptophan. Rows give clone size only sometimes, using once, few, many, or a class for an expanded clone.

V gene: TRBV5-1; clone size: many; CDR3 protein: CASSGGGPNYEQYF
V gene: TRBV29-1; clone size: many; CDR3 protein: CSVWGTSSDNEQFF
V gene: TRBV12-5; clone size: many; CDR3 protein: CASSRSVFTDTQYF
V gene: TRBV24-1; clone size: many; CDR3 protein: CATSDASGSGETQYF
V gene: TRBV5-1; clone size: many; CDR3 protein: CASSRPGLEAFF
V gene: TRBV20-1; clone size: NA; CDR3 protein: CSARPGGAFGEKLFF
V gene: TRBV24-1; clone size: few; CDR3 protein: CATSDPREQATDTQYF
V gene: TRBV7-3; clone size: NA; CDR3 protein: CASSLTGEETQYF
V gene: TRBV4-3; clone size: many; CDR3 protein: CASSQTWGTEAFF
V gene: TRBV27; clone size: many; CDR3 protein: CASSQTGLKTNEQFF
V gene: TRBV29-1; clone size: few; CDR3 protein: CSVRQNNSPLHF
V gene: TRBV5-6; clone size: NA; CDR3 protein: CASSLVQGGEKLFF
V gene: TRBV7-2; clone size: NA; CDR3 protein: CASSSVALSSPLHF
V gene: TRBV5-1; clone size: many; CDR3 protein: CASSSQGIRGTEAFF
V gene: TRBV7-2; clone size: few; CDR3 protein: CASSPLGLAGDTQYF
V gene: TRBV5-4; clone size: many; CDR3 protein: CASSPRQAPNTGELFF
V gene: TRBV11-2; clone size: many; CDR3 protein: CASSSGGWGYTF
V gene: TRBV6-2/TRBV6-3; clone size: many; CDR3 protein: CASSQRQGRGYTF
V gene: TRBV5-1; clone size: many; CDR3 protein: CASSGDSNEQFF
V gene: TRBV9; clone size: NA; CDR3 protein: CASSVTGQGAEETQYF
V gene: TRBV20-1; clone size: few; CDR3 protein: CSAMSGSRFNEQFF
V gene: TRBV7-2; clone size: few; CDR3 protein: CASSSFGQTNTIYF
V gene: TRBV20-1; clone size: many; CDR3 protein: CSARVPLGSYEQYF
V gene: TRBV5-1; clone size: many; CDR3 protein: CASSLASGLGAASYNEQFF
V gene: TRBV3-1; clone size: many; CDR3 protein: CASSQGERTGQGAKGRQPQHF
V gene: TRBV7-2; clone size: many; CDR3 protein: CASSLRGTSGETQYF
V gene: TRBV2; clone size: few; CDR3 protein: CASTRTPGRSHGYTF
V gene: TRBV19; clone size: few; CDR3 protein: CASSIPGQATNEKLFF
V gene: TRBV5-6; clone size: few; CDR3 protein: CASSLWGADNQPQHF
V gene: TRBV19; clone size: NA; CDR3 protein: CASSAGQPYEQYF
V gene: TRBV10-3; clone size: many; CDR3 protein: CAIKQGVYTEAFF
V gene: TRBV10-3; clone size: few; CDR3 protein: CATAGAGNEQFF
V gene: TRBV12-3/TRBV12-4; clone size: NA; CDR3 protein: CASRPEGPTKHTEAFF
V gene: TRBV7-9; clone size: many; CDR3 protein: CASSFGLAAGELFF
V gene: TRBV15; clone size: few; CDR3 protein: CATSSPGWTEAFF
V gene: TRBV6-6; clone size: NA; CDR3 protein: CASSSGTSGSETQYF
V gene: TRBV3-1; clone size: many; CDR3 protein: CASSPRDHQTQYF
V gene: TRBV27; clone size: NA; CDR3 protein: CASSIGEIYEQYF
V gene: TRBV11-3; clone size: NA; CDR3 protein: CASSPGPHNTEAFF
V gene: TRBV4-3; clone size: medium-sized; CDR3 protein: CASSQDPQGATEAFF
V gene: TRBV5-6; clone size: few; CDR3 protein: CASSLGHTRNQPQHF
V gene: TRBV6-5; clone size: many; CDR3 protein: CASSSTENNSPLHF
V gene: TRBV3-1; clone size: many; CDR3 protein: CASSQGTGRTEAFF
V gene: TRBV5-6; clone size: many; CDR3 protein: CASSPQGQPQHF
V gene: TRBV19; clone size: many; CDR3 protein: CASSQGKLFF
V gene: TRBV7-9; clone size: many; CDR3 protein: CASSPRSSYEQYF
V gene: TRBV6-1; clone size: few; CDR3 protein: CASTNPYNEQFF
V gene: TRBV12-3/TRBV12-4; clone size: few; CDR3 protein: CASRSTGGGYEQYF
V gene: TRBV5-1; clone size: few; CDR3 protein: CASSRGGTPPYEQYF